These 2 T cell receptor beta chains came from one sample sequenced in a study of radiotherapy plus CTLA-4 blockade in lung cancer. Using immunoSEQ multiplex PCR, the repertoire was profiled, and TCRdb retains in-frame clones only, with some absent. Of about 80,000 clones listed, approximately 80% are singletons. This sample comprised peripheral blood, obtained from a patient treated with radiotherapy plus ipilimumab. The receptors shown here come from a human donor with non-small cell lung cancer who had stable disease on radiotherapy plus ipilimumab.

This rearrangement joins TRBV11-2 to TRBJ2-5; 8 positions match TRBD1. The CDR3 totals 14 residues. Germline V gene sequence: CDR1 SGHAT, CDR2 FQNNGV. Trimming at V came to 5 bases and at J to 5 bases, leaving 7 bases not matched to a gene. The CDR3 loop is CASSPDRGPETQYF. The CDR3 DNA reads TGTGCCAGCAGCCCAGACAGGGGACCGGAGACCCAGTACTTC. Variable domain in full (rest from reference TRBV11-2 and TRBJ2-5): EAGVAQSPRYKIIEKRQSVAFWCNPISGHATLYWYQQILGQGPKLLIQFQNNGVVDDSQLPKDRFSAERLKGVDSTLKIQPAKLEDSAVYLCASSPDRGPETQYFGPGTRLLVL.

The J gene is TRBJ1-1, the V gene TRBV18; D perhaps matches TRBD1 (6 bases). The V and J ends lost 0 bases and 0 bases respectively, with 23 bases between them. CDR1 and CDR2 from the germline V gene are KGHSH and LQKENI. CDR3 length equals 20 residues. The CDR3 bases are TGTGCCAGCTCACCACCTGTCGGATTCCACAGGGATCGCATGAACACTGAAGCTTTCTTT. Translated: CASSPPVGFHRDRMNTEAFF. Together with reference TRBV18 and TRBJ1-1, the CDR3 gives the full variable domain: NAGVMQNPRHLVRRRGQEARLRCSPMKGHSHVYWYRQLPEEGLKFMVYLQKENIIDESGMPKERFSAEFPKEGPSILRIQQVVRGDSAAYFCASSPPVGFHRDRMNTEAFFGQGTRLTVV.